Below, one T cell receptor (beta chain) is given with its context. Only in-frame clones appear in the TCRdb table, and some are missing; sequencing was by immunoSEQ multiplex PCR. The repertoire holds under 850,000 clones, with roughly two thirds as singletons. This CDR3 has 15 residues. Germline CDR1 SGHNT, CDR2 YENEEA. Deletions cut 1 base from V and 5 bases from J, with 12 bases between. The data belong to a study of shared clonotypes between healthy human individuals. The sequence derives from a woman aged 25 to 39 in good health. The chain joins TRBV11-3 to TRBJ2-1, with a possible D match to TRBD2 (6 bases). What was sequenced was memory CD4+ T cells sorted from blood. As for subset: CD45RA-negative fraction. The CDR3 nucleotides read TGTGCCAGCAGCTTAGCGGGAGTCAGTGACAATGAGCAGTTCTTC. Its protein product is CASSLAGVSDNEQFF.